The text below deals with one TCR beta chain. This entry is derived from a study of control samples from healthy donors and cancer patients. Only in-frame clones appear in the TCRdb table, and some are missing; sequencing was by immunoSEQ multiplex PCR. In the table there are around 71,000 clones, around 87% of which are singletons. Sequencing input: PBMCs. The clonotype comes from a woman between 45 and 65 years old with head and neck cancer.

The CDR3 sequence: CASRTNTGELFF. The CDR3 nucleotides are TGTGCCAGCAGAACCAACACCGGGGAGCTGTTTTTT. This chain links TRBV4-2 with TRBJ2-2; D remains unclear. The germline CDR1 and CDR2 sequences are LGHNA and YNFKEQ. V was clipped by 6 bases and J by 2 bases, with 4 bases between them. This CDR3 is built from 12 residues.